The rows below give T cell receptor beta chains drawn from one sample of a study of cytomegalovirus exposure and HLA in healthy donors. Sequencing used immunoSEQ multiplex PCR; TCRdb keeps in-frame clones, though not all of them. The sample records roughly 150,000 clones, 86% being singletons. Sequenced material: PBMCs. The source of these receptors is a young woman in good health and CMV-seronegative. CDR3s include the opening cysteine and the closing phenylalanine or tryptophan. Fields, in order: V gene, D gene, clone size, J gene, CDR3 DNA, CDR3 protein. A D gene is named only where the DNA matches it firmly. Part of the rows lack a size; the others show once, few, many or a class for expanded clones.

V: TRBV5-6
D: NA
size: NA
J: TRBJ1-3
DNA: TGTGCCAGCAGCTTGGGGCAGAAGAACACCATATATTTT
CDR3: CASSLGQKNTIYF

V: TRBV29-1
D: TRBD2
size: NA
J: TRBJ2-1
DNA: TGCAGCGTTGCCGATAGCGGGAGGGGGTACAATGAGCAGTTCTTC
CDR3: CSVADSGRGYNEQFF

V: TRBV28
D: NA
size: few
J: TRBJ2-3
DNA: TGTGCCAGCAGGACTTCCCGGGGGTCGGATACGCAGTATTTT
CDR3: CASRTSRGSDTQYF

V: TRBV7-2
D: NA
size: NA
J: TRBJ1-2
DNA: TGTGCCAGCAGTTGGGACCAGGGGCAAGGAGGCTACACCTTC
CDR3: CASSWDQGQGGYTF

V: TRBV5-8
D: NA
size: NA
J: TRBJ1-5
DNA: TGTGCCAGCAGCTTGCGGAGGGGATGGGATCAGCCCCAGCATTTT
CDR3: CASSLRRGWDQPQHF

V: TRBV29-1
D: TRBD1
size: NA
J: TRBJ1-2
DNA: TGCAGCGTTGATCACCGGGACAGAAATGGCTACACCTTC
CDR3: CSVDHRDRNGYTF

V: TRBV7-6
D: NA
size: NA
J: TRBJ2-7
DNA: TGTGCCAGCAGCTTAGCCCCGGACAGAAACTACGAGCAGTACTTC
CDR3: CASSLAPDRNYEQYF

V: TRBV30
D: TRBD1
size: NA
J: TRBJ1-1
DNA: TGTGCCTGGAAACAGGGGAGTAACGGTGAAGCTTTCTTT
CDR3: CAWKQGSNGEAFF

V: TRBV5-1
D: TRBD1
size: NA
J: TRBJ1-6
DNA: TGCGCCAGCAGCTTGACAGGGGGTATGTATAATTCACCCCTCCACTTT
CDR3: CASSLTGGMYNSPLHF

V: TRBV18
D: TRBD2
size: once
J: TRBJ2-1
DNA: TGTGCCAGCTCACCACCGACTAGCGGGAGTACCTACAATGAGCAGTTCTTC
CDR3: CASSPPTSGSTYNEQFF

V: TRBV5-1
D: NA
size: NA
J: TRBJ1-4
DNA: TGCGCCAGCAGCTTGGATCCCTCAACTAATGAAAAACTGTTTTTT
CDR3: CASSLDPSTNEKLFF

V: TRBV5-4
D: NA
size: NA
J: TRBJ1-2
DNA: TGTGCCAGCAGTCAGACAGGTTCTAACTATGGCTACACCTTC
CDR3: CASSQTGSNYGYTF

V: TRBV5-1
D: TRBD1
size: once
J: TRBJ1-1
DNA: TGCGCCAGCAGCCGAAACCGACAGGGGCGCGCCTCCACTGAAGCTTTCTTT
CDR3: CASSRNRQGRASTEAFF

V: TRBV30
D: TRBD1
size: NA
J: TRBJ2-7
DNA: TGTGCCTCGCGGGCCGGGGACAGGAGCTCCTACGAGCAGTACTTC
CDR3: CASRAGDRSSYEQYF

V: TRBV19
D: TRBD1
size: NA
J: TRBJ1-1
DNA: TGTGCCACTAGACAGGGGAACACTGAAGCTTTCTTT
CDR3: CATRQGNTEAFF

V: TRBV6-5
D: NA
size: NA
J: TRBJ1-1
DNA: TGTGCCAGCCAAGAGGGCACTGAAGCTTTCTTT
CDR3: CASQEGTEAFF

V: TRBV9
D: TRBD1
size: NA
J: TRBJ2-2
DNA: TGTGCCAGCAGCTACAGGGGCAGCACCGGGGAGCTGTTTTTT
CDR3: CASSYRGSTGELFF

V: TRBV6-5
D: NA
size: NA
J: TRBJ1-1
DNA: TGTGCCAGCAGTTACTCTACAGGATCCACTGAAGCTTTCTTT
CDR3: CASSYSTGSTEAFF

V: TRBV2
D: TRBD2
size: many
J: TRBJ2-7
DNA: TGTGCCAGCAGTCCAGAAGCGGGGGAGTACTTC
CDR3: CASSPEAGEYF

V: TRBV9
D: TRBD2
size: NA
J: TRBJ2-5
DNA: TGTGCCAGCAGCCCTTCCCCAGCGGGAGTAAAGTCAGGAGAGACCCAGTACTTC
CDR3: CASSPSPAGVKSGETQYF

V: TRBV30
D: TRBD1
size: NA
J: TRBJ1-2
DNA: TGTGCCTGGAGTTTGACAGGGGCTGGCTACACCTTC
CDR3: CAWSLTGAGYTF

V: TRBV7-6
D: TRBD1
size: once
J: TRBJ1-5
DNA: TGTGCCAGCAGCTTAGGGACAGGATATCAGCCCCAGCATTTT
CDR3: CASSLGTGYQPQHF

V: TRBV7-8
D: NA
size: NA
J: TRBJ2-5
DNA: TGTGCCAGCAGCATACAGGGTGAGGAGACCCAGTACTTC
CDR3: CASSIQGEETQYF

V: TRBV15
D: NA
size: once
J: TRBJ2-7
DNA: TGTGCCACCAGCAGAGATTTGACAGTACGAGAGCAGTACTTC
CDR3: CATSRDLTVREQYF

V: TRBV7-2
D: NA
size: NA
J: TRBJ2-1
DNA: TGTGCCAGCAGCGACTACGGCTCCTACAATGAGCAGTTCTTC
CDR3: CASSDYGSYNEQFF

V: TRBV6-4
D: TRBD1
size: NA
J: TRBJ2-7
DNA: TGTGCCAGCAGTGGGGAGACAGGGCTCTACGAGCAGTACTTC
CDR3: CASSGETGLYEQYF

V: TRBV27
D: NA
size: NA
J: TRBJ2-7
DNA: TGTGCCAGCAGTTTATCCACTCCTGCTTACGAGCAGTACTTC
CDR3: CASSLSTPAYEQYF

V: TRBV9
D: NA
size: once
J: TRBJ2-5
DNA: TGTGCCAGCAGCGTAGCTACGGGGGGCCCGCAAGAGACCCAGTACTTC
CDR3: CASSVATGGPQETQYF

V: TRBV9
D: NA
size: NA
J: TRBJ1-2
DNA: TGTGCCAGCAGCGTAGCCGGCCAGGGGCAGATCCATGGCTACACCTTC
CDR3: CASSVAGQGQIHGYTF

V: TRBV6-5
D: NA
size: NA
J: TRBJ1-1
DNA: TGTGCCAGCACTCTTAGGACCTCCGGGGGCACTGAAGCTTTCTTT
CDR3: CASTLRTSGGTEAFF